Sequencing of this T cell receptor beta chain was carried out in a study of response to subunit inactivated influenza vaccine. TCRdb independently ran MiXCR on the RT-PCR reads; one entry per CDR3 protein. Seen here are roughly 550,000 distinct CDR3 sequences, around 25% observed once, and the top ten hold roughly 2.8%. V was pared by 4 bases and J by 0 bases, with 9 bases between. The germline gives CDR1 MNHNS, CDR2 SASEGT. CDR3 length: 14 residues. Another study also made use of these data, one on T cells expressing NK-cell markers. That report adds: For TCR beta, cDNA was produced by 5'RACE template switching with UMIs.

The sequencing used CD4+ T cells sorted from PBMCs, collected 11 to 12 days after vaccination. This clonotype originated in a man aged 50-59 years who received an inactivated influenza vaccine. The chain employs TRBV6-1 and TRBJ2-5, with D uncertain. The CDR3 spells CASSVQPYQETQYF. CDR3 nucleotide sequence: TGTGCCAGCAGTGTACAGCCGTACCAAGAGACCCAGTACTTC.